Listed below are T cell receptor beta chains from one sample, sequenced in a study of cytomegalovirus exposure and HLA in healthy donors. Using immunoSEQ multiplex PCR, the repertoire was profiled, and TCRdb retains in-frame clones only, with some absent. This table has 97,000 or so clones, about 81% appearing once. Sequencing input: PBMCs. The receptors were gathered from a man aged 35 to 55 in good health and CMV-seronegative. Both conserved end residues are part of each CDR3. The order of the fields is V gene, D gene, clone size, J gene, CDR3 protein, CDR3 DNA. D genes are given only for firm matches. Clone size is shown for a subset of rows, as once, few, many or a class of expanded clone.

>TRBV6-1|NA|few|TRBJ1-4
CAVKSAGNREKLFF
TGTGCCGTAAAGTCGGCGGGAAATCGGGAAAAACTGTTTTTT
>TRBV19|NA|NA|TRBJ1-2
CASSIGPSGFIDGYTF
TGTGCCAGTAGTATTGGTCCCAGCGGATTCATAGATGGCTACACCTTC
>TRBV25-1|TRBD1|NA|TRBJ2-5
CASSEALGTGSQYF
TGTGCCAGCAGTGAGGCCCTCGGGACAGGCTCCCAGTACTTC
>TRBV7-2|NA|NA|TRBJ1-3
CASSFHPAGTIYF
TGTGCCAGCAGCTTTCATCCCGCCGGCACCATATATTTT
>TRBV19|NA|few|TRBJ1-5
CASSIDSYRARNQPQHF
TGTGCCAGTAGTATAGATAGTTACAGGGCGCGCAATCAGCCCCAGCATTTT
>TRBV18|NA|few|TRBJ2-7
CASSPKQGVYEQYF
TGTGCCAGCTCACCAAAACAGGGTGTCTACGAGCAGTACTTC
>TRBV30|NA|NA|TRBJ2-7
CAWNRRGNSYEQYF
TGTGCCTGGAACCGTCGGGGGAACTCCTACGAGCAGTACTTC
>TRBV7-8|NA|NA|TRBJ2-7
CASSWRRGLTYEQYF
TGTGCCAGCAGCTGGCGGCGGGGGCTTACCTACGAGCAGTACTTC
>TRBV7-2|NA|few|TRBJ2-7
CASSLGLVEQYF
TGTGCCAGCAGCTTAGGACTCGTCGAGCAGTACTTC
>TRBV9|NA|few|TRBJ2-2
CASSVTGTGELFF
TGTGCCAGCAGCGTAACAGGGACCGGGGAGCTGTTTTTT
>TRBV2|TRBD1|NA|TRBJ1-3
CASSSPGQGDLSSGSTIYF
TGTGCCAGCAGCAGCCCGGGACAGGGGGACCTGAGCTCTGGAAGCACCATATATTTT
>TRBV28|NA|NA|TRBJ1-2
CASSLSQIYGYTF
TGTGCCAGCAGTTTATCCCAGATCTATGGCTACACCTTC
>TRBV5-1|NA|NA|TRBJ2-3
CASSLGGRGATDTQYF
TGCGCCAGCAGCTTGGGTGGCAGGGGAGCCACAGATACGCAGTATTTT
>TRBV30|NA|NA|TRBJ1-1
CASQQGNTEAFF
TGTGCCTCCCAACAGGGGAACACTGAAGCTTTCTTT
>TRBV6-1|NA|NA|TRBJ1-5
CASFFLGGLNQPQHF
TGTGCCAGCTTCTTTCTCGGGGGGCTTAATCAGCCCCAGCATTTT
>TRBV30|NA|NA|TRBJ1-2
CAWSVLPGYGYTF
TGTGCCTGGAGTGTACTCCCAGGCTATGGCTACACCTTC
>TRBV18|NA|NA|TRBJ1-4
CASSPDRNEKLFF
TGTGCCAGCTCTCCCGACAGGAATGAAAAACTGTTTTTT
>TRBV2|NA|NA|TRBJ1-6
CASRPGQVSPLHF
TGTGCCAGCCGGCCAGGGCAGGTCTCACCCCTCCACTTT
>TRBV19|TRBD1|once|TRBJ1-5
CASSIVWQGGQPQHF
TGTGCCAGTAGTATAGTCTGGCAGGGGGGCCAGCCCCAGCATTTT
>TRBV14|NA|once|TRBJ1-5
CASSRGWGQPQHF
TGTGCCAGCAGCCGGGGTTGGGGCCAGCCCCAGCATTTT
>TRBV6-1|TRBD2|few|TRBJ2-3
CASSGGTSGVTDTQYF
TGTGCCAGCAGTGGAGGGACTAGCGGGGTCACAGATACGCAGTATTTT